What follows is one TCR beta chain and its context. Its recognized antigen is unknown. It has no much larger one-base neighbor in the sample; base qualities were not kept. Each collaborating institution followed its own protocols to collect whole blood in K2EDTA tubes. For TCRbeta analysis, collaborators shipped samples as frozen whole blood, isolated PBMCs, or DNA extracted from either of those sample types. This specimen belongs to a study of blood T cell repertoires in COVID-19 (dated by TCRdb to between 2020 and 2021). Regarding the research as a whole: Collaborator samples came from the United States, Italy and Spain and covered acute and convalescent phases of COVID-19. Where HLA class I and class II types were available, the types were taken from metadata supplied by the sample provider, not from assay-based typing. The prospective study material was composed of cDNA or gDNA derived from T cells, B-cell-depleted T cells, or PBMCs. Subjects who had been exposed to COVID-19, were actively infected with it, or had recovered from it provided the deeply sampled blood TCRbeta repertoires that made up the dataset. The repertoires were released in a freely available public database meant as a resource for research on the immune response to SARS-CoV-2. The samples were drawn from the first 160 participants of the ongoing ImmuneRACE study and from 950 to 1,500 subjects provided by 6 global collaborators. Nearly every sample came with metadata listing a de-identified subject ID, COVID-19 status, age in years and sex. The full study reports these points: The quantity of clinical and demographic metadata differed by source and by participant and was supplied without curation.

V and J lose 3 bases and 0 bases, and a span of 12 bases separates them. CDR3 length: 16 amino acids, cysteine to phenylalanine. The entry retains the CDR3 DNA only, 48 bases that are in frame from base 1. From the germline V gene, CDR1 is SGHTA and CDR2 is FQGNSA. TCRbeta CDR3 regions were amplified from genomic DNA by means of the immunoSEQ Assay, a bias-controlled multiplex PCR. Per the original workflow: Within the assay, amplification of reference gene primers was used to estimate how many nucleated cells each sample contained. Sequence reads were collapsed and filtered to measure the absolute abundance of every unique TCRbeta CDR3 rearrangement. Productive Simpson clonality was computed per sample as the square root of Simpson's diversity index over productive rearrangements. The table comes from immuneACCESS by way of TCRdb, which keeps in-frame sequences with V and J called. Part of the clones is missing from these tables; in studies checked, under half for an unresolved V gene and the rest for unknown reasons. That table gives V, J and clone size, and the DNA gave D and trimming. Across this sample there are fewer than 350,000 clones, with approximately 85% seen only once. The ten top clones hold almost 9.5% of the sample.

The source is a man younger than 35 with active or convalescent COVID-19. The sequencing sample was made of peripheral blood. The rearranged segments are TRBV7-2 and TRBJ1-3; the D gene remains uncertain. CDR3 reads: CASSLSVLGSGNTIYF. The sequenced DNA is TGTGCCAGCAGCTTGTCCGTCCTAGGCTCTGGAAACACCATATATTTT.